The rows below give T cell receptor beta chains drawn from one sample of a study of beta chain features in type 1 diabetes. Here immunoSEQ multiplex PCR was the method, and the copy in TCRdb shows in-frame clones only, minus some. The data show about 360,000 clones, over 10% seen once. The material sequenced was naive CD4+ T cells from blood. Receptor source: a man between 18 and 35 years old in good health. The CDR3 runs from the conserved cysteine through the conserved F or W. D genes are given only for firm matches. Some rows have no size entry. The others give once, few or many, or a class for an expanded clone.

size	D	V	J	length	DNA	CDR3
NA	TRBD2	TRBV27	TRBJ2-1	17	TGTGCCAGCACCTTTTGGACTAGCGGGGCGACCTACAATGAGCAGTTCTTC	CASTFWTSGATYNEQFF
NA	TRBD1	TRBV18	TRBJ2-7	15	TGTGCCAGCTCACCCTACCCACAGGGGAGAGACGAGCAGTACTTC	CASSPYPQGRDEQYF
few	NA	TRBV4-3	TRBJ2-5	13	TGCGCCAGCAGCCAAGACCAGGGGCGAACCCAGTACTTC	CASSQDQGRTQYF
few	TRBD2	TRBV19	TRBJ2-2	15	TGTGCCAGTAGAGGTCTAGCGGGAGTCTCCGGGGAGCTGTTTTTT	CASRGLAGVSGELFF
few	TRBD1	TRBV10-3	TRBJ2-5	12	TGTGCCATCAAAGGACAGGAAGAGACCCAGTACTTC	CAIKGQEETQYF
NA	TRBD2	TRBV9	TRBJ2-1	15	TGTGCCAGCAGCGTAGCGGGAGGGTCCTACAATGAGCAGTTCTTC	CASSVAGGSYNEQFF
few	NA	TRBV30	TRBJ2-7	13	TGTGCCTGGAGTGAGGGGTTCTCCTACGAGCAGTACTTC	CAWSEGFSYEQYF
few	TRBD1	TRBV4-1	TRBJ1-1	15	TGCGCCAGCAGCCACAGACAGGGAATGAACACTGAAGCTTTCTTT	CASSHRQGMNTEAFF
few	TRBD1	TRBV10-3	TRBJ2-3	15	TGTGCCATCAGTGCATTGGGACAGGGTACAGATACGCAGTATTTT	CAISALGQGTDTQYF
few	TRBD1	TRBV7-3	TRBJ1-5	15	TGTGCCAGCTCCCCGACAGGGAATGCCAATCAGCCCCAGCATTTT	CASSPTGNANQPQHF
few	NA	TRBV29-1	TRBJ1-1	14	TGCAGCGTTGAAGTTGGGGGGTTGGACACTGAAGCTTTCTTT	CSVEVGGLDTEAFF
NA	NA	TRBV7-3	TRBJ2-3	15	TGTGCCAGCAGCTTTGGACAGAACCCCACAGATACGCAGTATTTT	CASSFGQNPTDTQYF
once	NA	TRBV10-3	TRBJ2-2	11	TGTGCCATCAGTGATATCGGGGAGCTGTTTTTT	CAISDIGELFF
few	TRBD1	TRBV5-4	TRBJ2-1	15	TGCGCCAGCAGCCAAGAAGGACAGGGGTATAATGAGCAGTTCTTC	CASSQEGQGYNEQFF
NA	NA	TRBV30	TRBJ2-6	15	TGTGCCTGGGGGAGACCGGGATCTGGGGCCAACGTCCTGACTTTC	CAWGRPGSGANVLTF
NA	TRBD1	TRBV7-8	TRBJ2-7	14	TGTGCCAGCAGCCTAAGACAGGGGCTTAACGAGCAGTACTTC	CASSLRQGLNEQYF
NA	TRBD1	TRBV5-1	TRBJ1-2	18	TGCGCCAGCAGCTTGGCCCACTCGACAGGGGGCCGAAACTATGGCTACACCTTC	CASSLAHSTGGRNYGYTF
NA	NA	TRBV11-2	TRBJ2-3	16	TGTGCCAGCAGCTTGCTGATTAGCGGAGGCACAGATACGCAGTATTTT	CASSLLISGGTDTQYF
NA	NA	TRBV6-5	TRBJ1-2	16	TGTGCCAGCAGTTACGTAGGGGACACCGGGAAAAATGGCTACACCTTC	CASSYVGDTGKNGYTF
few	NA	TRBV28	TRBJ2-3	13	TGTGCCAGCAACAGGGTGAGCACAGATACGCAGTATTTT	CASNRVSTDTQYF
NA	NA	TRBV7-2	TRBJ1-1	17	TGTGCCAGCAGCTTAATCTTCAGGGGAGTAAGGAACACTGAAGCTTTCTTT	CASSLIFRGVRNTEAFF
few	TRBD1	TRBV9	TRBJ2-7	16	TGTGCCAGCAGCAGCGGACAGGATCCTCGTTCCTACGAGCAGTACTTC	CASSSGQDPRSYEQYF
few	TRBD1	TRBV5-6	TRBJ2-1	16	TGTGCCAGCAGCCCGAGCGACAGGGCCCTCTACAATGAGCAGTTCTTC	CASSPSDRALYNEQFF
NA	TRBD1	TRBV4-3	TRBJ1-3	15	TGCGCCAGCAGCCAAGAGACAGGGTTTGGAAACACCATATATTTT	CASSQETGFGNTIYF
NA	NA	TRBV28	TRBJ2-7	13	TGTGCCAGCAACGAAGCGGACCACTACGAGCAGTACTTC	CASNEADHYEQYF
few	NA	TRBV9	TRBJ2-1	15	TGTGCCAGCAGACCCAACCAAGACAGTTCCAATGAGCAGTTCTTC	CASRPNQDSSNEQFF
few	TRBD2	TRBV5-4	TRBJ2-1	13	TGTGCCAGCAGCTTGGATCCTAGCGGGTACGAAATCTTC	CASSLDPSGYEIF
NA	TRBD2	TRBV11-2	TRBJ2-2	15	TGTGCCAGCAAGTTCGCGGGAGGGCGGGCCGGGGAGCTGTTTTTT	CASKFAGGRAGELFF
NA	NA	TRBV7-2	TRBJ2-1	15	TGTGCCAGCAGCTGGGTCGAACTCAACCTCGGGGGGCAGTTCTTC	CASSWVELNLGGQFF
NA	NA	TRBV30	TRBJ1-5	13	TGTGCCTGGGACAGTAGTAGCAATCAGCCCCAGCATTTT	CAWDSSSNQPQHF
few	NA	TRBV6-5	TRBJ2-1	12	TGTGCCAGCAGCGGACAGACAAATGAGCAGTTCTTC	CASSGQTNEQFF
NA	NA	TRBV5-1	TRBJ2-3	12	TGCGCCAGCAGTACTCGCACAGATACGCAGTATTTT	CASSTRTDTQYF
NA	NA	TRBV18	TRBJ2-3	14	TGTGCCAGCTCACCACCGAGTAACACAGATACGCAGTATTTT	CASSPPSNTDTQYF
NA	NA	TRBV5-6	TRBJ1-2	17	TGTGCCAGCAGCCGATCTCGTGGGGGCTCCCCTTATTATGGCTACACCTTC	CASSRSRGGSPYYGYTF
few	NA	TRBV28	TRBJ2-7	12	TGTGCCAGCAGTTCCCTGGCCTGGGAGCAGTACTTC	CASSSLAWEQYF
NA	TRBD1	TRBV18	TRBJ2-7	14	TGTGCCAGCTCATCACCGGGACAGAACTACGAGCAGTACTTC	CASSSPGQNYEQYF
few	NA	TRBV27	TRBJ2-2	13	TGTGCCAGCAGTTGGCGGGGCGGGGGGGAGCTGTTTTTT	CASSWRGGGELFF
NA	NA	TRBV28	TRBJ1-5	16	TGTGCCAGCAGTCCGCCCCAGGGTGGCCTCAGGCAGCCCCAGCATTTT	CASSPPQGGLRQPQHF
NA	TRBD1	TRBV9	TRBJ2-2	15	TGTGCCAGCAGCAACCGACAGGGGGGGACCGGGGAGCTGTTTTTT	CASSNRQGGTGELFF
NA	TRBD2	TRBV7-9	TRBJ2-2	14	TGTGCCAGCAGCGCGGGGGTGAGCACCGGGGAGCTGTTTTTT	CASSAGVSTGELFF
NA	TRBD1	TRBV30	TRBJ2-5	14	TGTGCCTGGAGTGTACTTAACAGGGGGCAGGTGCAGTACTTC	CAWSVLNRGQVQYF
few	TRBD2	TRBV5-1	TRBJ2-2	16	TGCGCCAGCAGCTCCCGGACTAGCGTGAATAGCGGGGAGCTGTTTTTT	CASSSRTSVNSGELFF
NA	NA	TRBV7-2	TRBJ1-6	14	TGTGCCAGCAGCTTAGCCCTGGGCAATTCACCCCTCCACTTT	CASSLALGNSPLHF
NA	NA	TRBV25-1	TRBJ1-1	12	TGTGCCAGCACTGCACAGGGCACTGAAGCTTTCTTT	CASTAQGTEAFF
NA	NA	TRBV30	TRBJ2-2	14	TGTGCCTGGGGTCGGACAGCCAACACCGGGGAGCTGTTTTTT	CAWGRTANTGELFF
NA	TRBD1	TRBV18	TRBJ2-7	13	TGTGCCAGCTCATCAGGGGGCTCCTACGAGCAGTACTTC	CASSSGGSYEQYF
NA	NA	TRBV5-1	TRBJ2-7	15	TGCGCCAGCAACCTCGCGGGCAGTCATAACTACGAGCAGTACTTC	CASNLAGSHNYEQYF
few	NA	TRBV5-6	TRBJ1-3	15	TGTGCCAGCAGCTTGAGTGGAAGGGGTGGAAACACCATATATTTT	CASSLSGRGGNTIYF
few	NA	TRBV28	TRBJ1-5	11	TGTGCCAGCAGTTTCGGTCAGCCCCAGCATTTT	CASSFGQPQHF
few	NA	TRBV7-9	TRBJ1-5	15	TGTGCCAGCAGCGCCGGACTTGGGTTCAATCAGCCCCAGCATTTT	CASSAGLGFNQPQHF
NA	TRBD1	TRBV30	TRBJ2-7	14	TGTGCCTGGAGAAGGACAGGGAAAAGCTACGAGCAGTACTTC	CAWRRTGKSYEQYF
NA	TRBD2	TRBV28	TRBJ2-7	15	TGTGCCAGCAGTGCCGGGAGGACTTACGTCGCCGGGCAGTACTTC	CASSAGRTYVAGQYF
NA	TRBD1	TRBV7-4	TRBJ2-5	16	TGTGCCAGCAGCCCCCACCGGCGACAGGGTCAAGAGACCCAGTACTTC	CASSPHRRQGQETQYF
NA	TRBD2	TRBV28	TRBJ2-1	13	TGTGCCAGCAATCTAGCGGGGGGGGTAGAGCAGTTCTTC	CASNLAGGVEQFF